The 17 T cell receptor beta chains below were found in one sample sequenced in a study of TIL therapy for anti-PD-1-resistant metastatic lung cancer. The libraries were made with immunoSEQ v3. This table comes from immunoSEQ multiplex PCR, and its TCRdb copy is limited to in-frame clones, with some not included. The sample consists of about 17,000 clones, 83% of them appearing once. Time point defined: pre-treatment sample, taken before nivolumab and TIL therapy. Here the sequenced sample was blood, taken at baseline. The receptors derive from a person between 25 and 80 years old with non-small cell lung cancer.

V is TRBV7-2 and J is TRBJ2-7, with TRBD1 matching 9 bases. The V gene's germline CDR1 is SGHTA and CDR2 FQGNSA. The CDR3 extends over 15 amino acids. J gave up 3 bases and V 2 bases, and 5 bases lay outside the gene matches. CDR3: CASSLPGQGLYEQYF. The DNA for the CDR3 is TGTGCCAGCAGCTTACCGGGACAGGGTCTCTACGAGCAGTACTTC.

The V and J genes are TRBV7-3 and TRBJ2-3; 9 bases are a match to TRBD2. This CDR3 region has 15 residues. V lost 2 bases to trimming and J lost 2 bases; unmatched junction nucleotides: 2. CDR1 and CDR2 from the germline V gene are SGHTA and FQGTGA. CDR3 in amino acids: CASSLLAGLTDTQYF. The CDR3 nucleotides are TGTGCCAGCAGCTTACTAGCGGGACTCACAGATACGCAGTATTTT. Full variable domain (remainder filled in from reference TRBV7-3 and TRBJ2-3): GAGVSQTPSNKVTEKGKYVELRCDPISGHTALYWYRQSLGQGPEFLIYFQGTGAADDSGLPNDRFFAVRPEGSVSTLKIQRTERGDSAVYLCASSLLAGLTDTQYFGPGTRLTVL.

This clone appeared once. Here the CDR3 DNA reads TGTGCCAGCAGCTTAGCGGGAGAAATCCACAATGAGCAGTTCTTC. Residues: CASSLAGEIHNEQFF. V gene TRBV7-3 combines with J gene TRBJ2-1; 7 bases align to TRBD2. The CDR3 is made up of 15 amino acids. CDR1 is SGHTA and CDR2 is FQGTGA in the germline V gene. J gave up 5 bases and V 2 bases, and 6 bases lay outside the gene matches.

This clone was recorded a few times. The chain combines TRBV10-3 with TRBJ1-1; 7 bases line up with TRBD1. The CDR3 consists of 12 residues. Germline lookup yields CDR1 ENHRY and CDR2 SYGVKD. The V gene end was trimmed by 8 bases and the J gene end by 2 bases; junction bases not matched to a gene: 2. This chain's CDR3 is CAISGGNTEAFF. For the CDR3, the DNA is TGTGCCATCTCAGGGGGTAACACTGAAGCTTTCTTT.

The chain has TRBV19 and TRBJ2-7; tentatively, D is TRBD1 (8 bases). Between the trimmed V and J ends, which lost 6 bases and 0 bases, there was a span of 15 bases. The CDR3 runs to 15 residues. CDR1 is LNHDA and CDR2 is SQIVND in the germline V gene (reference sequence). The CDR3 loop reads CASSSQGGSSYEQYF. The CDR3 DNA sequence: TGTGCCAGTAGCTCACAGGGGGGGTCCTCCTACGAGCAGTACTTC.

This chain links TRBV5-1 with TRBJ2-2, with D hard to call. Germline loops: CDR1 SGHRS, CDR2 YFSETQ. V was cut by 1 base and J by 0 bases, with 16 bases left in between. This CDR3 has 18 residues. The chain's CDR3 is CASSLLWGSPTNTGELFF. The CDR3 coding sequence is TGCGCCAGCAGCTTGCTTTGGGGAAGTCCTACGAACACCGGGGAGCTGTTTTTT.

The genes are TRBV7-6 and TRBJ2-1; D unresolved. Germline V gene lookup returns CDR1 SGHVS and CDR2 FNYEAQ. Deletions cut 1 base from V and 0 bases from J, with 10 bases between. The CDR3 runs to 16 residues. In nucleotides, the CDR3 is TGTGCCAGCAGCTTAGGTTTAGGGCTCTCCTACAATGAGCAGTTCTTC. Translation gives CASSLGLGLSYNEQFF.

This clone has only a few counts. In the same sample, other DNA sequences code for this CDR3. The chain carries TRBV10-3 and TRBJ1-5; possible D gene TRBD1, 5 bases. V lost 8 bases and J 0 bases, leaving 11 bases between the germline ends. CDR1 is ENHRY, CDR2 SYGVKD, per germline. This CDR3 region has 14 residues. The CDR3 sequence: CAIGTGDSNQPQHF. CDR3 coding DNA: TGTGCCATCGGGACCGGGGATAGCAATCAGCCCCAGCATTTT.

This rearrangement joins TRBV5-5 to TRBJ1-2; no clear D. In germline, CDR1 is SGHKS, CDR2 YYEKEE (reference sequence). Trimming shortened V by 1 base and J by 6 bases, and 7 bases separated the two germline ends. There are 12 residues in the CDR3. The CDR3 sequence: CASSLWDNGYTF. CDR3 in DNA: TGTGCCAGCAGCTTGTGGGATAATGGCTACACCTTC.

The chain joins TRBV10-3 to TRBJ1-1, with D perhaps TRBD1 (5 bases). V dropped 0 bases and J dropped 5 bases, with 10 bases sitting between them. The CDR3 covers 14 residues. Germline V gene lookup returns CDR1 ENHRY and CDR2 SYGVKD. The CDR3 loop reads CAISESGGETEAFF. The CDR3 DNA reads as TGTGCCATCAGTGAGTCGGGGGGGGAGACTGAAGCTTTCTTT.

Only a few counts were recorded for this clone. The chain joins TRBV7-2 to TRBJ2-7; 8 nucleotides match TRBD1. With 4 bases clipped from V and 11 bases from J, the junction kept 7 bases outside the gene matches. Germline values: CDR1 SGHTA, CDR2 FQGNSA. This CDR3 region has 12 residues. CDR3 protein: CASSSSGGGKYF. The DNA of the CDR3 is TGTGCCAGCAGCTCCTCAGGGGGCGGGAAGTACTTC. Full variable domain (rest looked up from reference TRBV7-2 and TRBJ2-7): GAGVSQSPSNKVTEKGKDVELRCDPISGHTALYWYRQSLGQGLEFLIYFQGNSAPDKSGLPSDRFSAERTGGSVSTLTIQRTQQEDSAVYLCASSSSGGGKYFGPGTRLTVT.

The chain combines TRBV5-1 with TRBJ1-1; no firm D call. CDR1 and CDR2 from the germline V gene are SGHRS and YFSETQ. Trimming pared 7 bases from V and 6 bases from J, leaving 28 bases between. The CDR3 runs to 17 residues. The CDR3 reads CASDSIFGVIYAAEAFF. The CDR3 region has the DNA TGCGCCAGCGATTCGATATTCGGCGTGATCTACGCCGCTGAAGCTTTCTTT.

The gene calls are TRBV7-8 and TRBJ1-1; D remains unclear. The CDR3 runs 14 residues. The V and J ends lost 5 bases and 0 bases respectively, with 10 bases between them. From germline, CDR1 is SGHVS and CDR2 FQNEAQ. The CDR3 DNA reads TGTGCCAGCAGCCGATCGGGCATGAACACTGAAGCTTTCTTT. Its translation is CASSRSGMNTEAFF.

V is TRBV10-1 and J is TRBJ1-3; D uncertain. CDR1 is WNHNN, CDR2 SYGVQD, per germline (reference sequence). Between the trimmed V and J ends, which lost 0 bases and 0 bases, there was a span of 9 bases. The CDR3 is made up of 16 amino acids. The CDR3 region has the DNA TGCGCCAGCAGTGAGTCGTTCGGAAACTCTGGAAACACCATATATTTT. Amino acid sequence: CASSESFGNSGNTIYF.

The chain carries TRBV7-7 and TRBJ2-1; 11 bases line up with TRBD2. The V gene's germline CDR1 is SSHAT and CDR2 FNYEAQ (reference sequence). V shed 4 bases and J 4 bases; nucleotides not matched to a gene: 3. The length of the CDR3 is 15 residues. The CDR3 coding sequence is TGTGCCAGCAGCTCGACTAGCGGGGCTTACAATGAGCAGTTCTTC. Protein: CASSSTSGAYNEQFF.

This clone was found once. V gene TRBV10-3 combines with J gene TRBJ2-3, with 9 bases aligning to TRBD2. Losses at the gene ends were 8 bases for V and 0 bases for J; bases not matched to a gene: 15. The CDR3 runs to 18 residues. Germline assignment: CDR1 ENHRY and CDR2 SYGVKD. The DNA of the CDR3 is TGTGCCATCCATCCTAGCGGGACCCGGAGAGCTAGCACAGATACGCAGTATTTT. As protein: CAIHPSGTRRASTDTQYF.

The chain uses TRBV2 and TRBJ1-5; no clear D gene. Trimming cost V 4 bases and J 3 bases, with 10 bases left between them. In germline, CDR1 is SNHLY, CDR2 FYNNEI. CDR3 size: 14 residues. CDR3 loop: CASSASQNNQPQHF. In nucleotides, the CDR3 is TGTGCCAGCAGTGCCTCACAAAACAATCAGCCCCAGCATTTT.